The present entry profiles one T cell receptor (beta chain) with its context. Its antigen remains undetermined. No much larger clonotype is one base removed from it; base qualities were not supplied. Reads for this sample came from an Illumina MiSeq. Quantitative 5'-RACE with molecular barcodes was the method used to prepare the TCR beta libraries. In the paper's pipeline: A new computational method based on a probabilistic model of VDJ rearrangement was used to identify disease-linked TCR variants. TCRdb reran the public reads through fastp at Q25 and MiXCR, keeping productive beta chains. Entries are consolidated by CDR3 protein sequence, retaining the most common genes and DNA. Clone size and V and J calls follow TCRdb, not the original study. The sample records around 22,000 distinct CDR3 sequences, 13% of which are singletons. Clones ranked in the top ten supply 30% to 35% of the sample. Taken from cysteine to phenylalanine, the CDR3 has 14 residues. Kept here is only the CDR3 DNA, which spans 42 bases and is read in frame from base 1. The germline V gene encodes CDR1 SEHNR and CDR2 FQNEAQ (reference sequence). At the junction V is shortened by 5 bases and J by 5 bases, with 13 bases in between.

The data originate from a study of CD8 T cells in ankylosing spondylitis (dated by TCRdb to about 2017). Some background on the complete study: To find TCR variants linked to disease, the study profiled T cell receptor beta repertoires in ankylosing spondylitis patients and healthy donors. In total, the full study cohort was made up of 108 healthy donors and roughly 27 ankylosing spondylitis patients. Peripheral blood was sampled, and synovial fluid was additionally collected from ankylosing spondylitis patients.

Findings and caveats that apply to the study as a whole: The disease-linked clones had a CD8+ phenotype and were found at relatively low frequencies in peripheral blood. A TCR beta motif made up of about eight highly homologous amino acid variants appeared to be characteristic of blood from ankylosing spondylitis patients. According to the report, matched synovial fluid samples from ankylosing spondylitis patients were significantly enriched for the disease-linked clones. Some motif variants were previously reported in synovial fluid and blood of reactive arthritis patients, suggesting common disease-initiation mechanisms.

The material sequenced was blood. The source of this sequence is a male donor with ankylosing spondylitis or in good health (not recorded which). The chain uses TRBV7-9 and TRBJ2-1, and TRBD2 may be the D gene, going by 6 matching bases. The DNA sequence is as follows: TGTGCCAGCAGCGTAACGGGACTCCACAATGAGCAGTTCTTC. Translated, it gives CASSVTGLHNEQFF.